This entry lists 21 T cell receptor beta chains sequenced from one sample in a study of blood T cell repertoires in COVID-19. The data were produced by immunoSEQ multiplex PCR, yet TCRdb's version contains in-frame clones alone and is incomplete. The top ten clones hold roughly a third of a sample with 100,000 or so clones, around four fifths of them seen once. Sequencing was done on a sample of peripheral blood. The source is a man between 65 and 79 years old with active or convalescent COVID-19.

By sample share, this clone is medium-sized. The DNA for the CDR3 is TGTGCCTGGAGTGTCCCCCAACTCACCCCCCACGAGCAGTACTTC. Its protein is CAWSVPQLTPHEQYF. The gene calls are TRBV30 and TRBJ2-7; D gene unclear. This CDR3 comprises 15 residues. In germline, CDR1 is GTSNPN, CDR2 SVGIG (reference sequence). V lost 0 bases to trimming and J lost 5 bases, with 17 bases between them. Full variable domain (missing parts from reference TRBV30 and TRBJ2-7): SQTIHQWPATLVQPVGSPLSLECTVEGTSNPNLYWYRQAAGRGLQLLFYSVGIGQISSEVPQNLSASRPQDRQFILSSKKLLLSDSGFYLCAWSVPQLTPHEQYFGPGTRLTVT.

This clone has only one observation. The chain joins TRBV6-6 to TRBJ2-4, with TRBD1 matching over 10 bases. Germline CDR1 and CDR2: MNHNY and SVGAGI (reference sequence). V trimming: 6 bases; J trimming: 0 bases; junction bases outside the gene matches: 2. The CDR3 runs to 15 residues. CDR3 sequence (DNA): TGTGCCAGCAGGGGGACAGGGGTAGCCAAAAACATTCAGTACTTC. Translating gives CASRGTGVAKNIQYF.

This chain joins TRBV19 and TRBJ2-2; no reliable D call. CDR3 length: 15 amino acids. The germline CDR1 and CDR2 sequences are LNHDA and SQIVND (reference sequence). V dropped 3 bases and J dropped 0 bases, with 8 bases sitting between them. Written as DNA, the CDR3 is TGTGCCAGTAGTATCGACACGGCGAACACCGGGGAGCTGTTTTTT. It specifies CASSIDTANTGELFF.

The chain couples TRBV7-3 to TRBJ2-3; 8 nucleotides match TRBD2. CDR3 length: 14 amino acids. CDR1 SGHTA and CDR2 FQGTGA come from the germline V gene. V lost 4 bases, J lost 4 bases, and 4 bases stayed unmatched. CDR3 sequence (DNA): TGTGCCAGCAGCTCTAGGCGGGGGGCAGATACGCAGTATTTT. Its translation: CASSSRRGADTQYF.

The V call is TRBV24-1, the J call TRBJ2-1, with D perhaps TRBD2 (6 bases). The germline V gene has CDR1 KGHDR and CDR2 SFDVKD. CDR3 size: 15 residues. Trimming shortened V by 3 bases and J by 4 bases, and 12 bases separated the two germline ends. CDR3: CATSDRRERYNEQFF. The CDR3 nucleotides are TGTGCCACCAGTGATCGTCGGGAGAGATACAATGAGCAGTTCTTC.

The chain recombines TRBV27 with TRBJ2-3, with 8 positions matching TRBD2. The V segment lost 3 bases and the J segment 5 bases; nucleotides outside the gene matches: 4. The CDR3 covers 14 residues. The V gene's germline CDR1 is MNHEY and CDR2 SMNVEV (reference sequence). DNA for the CDR3: TGTGCCAGCAGTTTCGGACTAGCCGTAGATACGCAGTATTTT. It is translated as CASSFGLAVDTQYF.

V is TRBV24-1 and J is TRBJ2-3; D may be TRBD2 (5 bases). The length of the CDR3 is 17 residues. Germline CDR1 and CDR2: KGHDR and SFDVKD. The ends were cut back, 3 bases at V and 1 base at J, with 16 bases in the middle. The CDR3 bases are TGTGCCACCAGTGATGACTTGTTCTCGCGGGGCACAGATACGCAGTATTTT. It yields the protein CATSDDLFSRGTDTQYF.

This clone came up a few times. The J gene is TRBJ2-1, the V gene TRBV11-2; possibly TRBD2 for D (6 bases). The CDR3 runs to 14 residues. V shed 4 bases and J shed 3 bases, with 10 bases lying between them. Per germline, CDR1 SGHAT and CDR2 FQNNGV. Written as DNA, the CDR3 is TGTGCCAGCAGCTGGAGGGGCAACTACAATGAGCAGTTCTTC. Translating gives CASSWRGNYNEQFF.

The rearrangement links TRBV6-2 or TRBV6-3 to TRBJ1-1, with D possibly TRBD1 on 5 matching bases. With 5 bases removed from V and 6 bases from J, the gap between germline ends came to 10 bases. Germline V lookup: CDR1 MNHEY, CDR2 SVGEGT. There are 12 residues in the CDR3. CDR3 loop: CASSVWGAEAFF. CDR3 bases: TGTGCCAGCAGTGTCTGGGGGGCTGAAGCTTTCTTT.

The chain combines TRBV19 with TRBJ1-1, with 7 nucleotides matching TRBD1. V trimming: 5 bases; J trimming: 1 base; junction bases outside the gene matches: 13. In germline, CDR1 is LNHDA, CDR2 SQIVND (reference sequence). This CDR3 contains 17 residues. CDR3: CASSPLPGTEENTEAFF. CDR3 DNA sequence: TGTGCCAGTAGTCCCCTTCCCGGGACAGAAGAGAACACTGAAGCTTTCTTT.

The gene calls are TRBV6-2 or TRBV6-3 and TRBJ2-6; TRBD1 might be the D (6 bases). The CDR3 loop spans 15 amino acids. Germline CDR1 reads MNHEY; CDR2 reads SVGEGT. Trimming pared 6 bases from V and 4 bases from J, leaving 13 bases between. The CDR3 here is CASSQQGSGANVLTF. DNA of the CDR3: TGTGCCAGCAGCCAACAGGGAAGCGGGGCCAACGTCCTGACTTTC.

This clone occurred a few times. The genes are TRBV25-1 and TRBJ2-7; tentatively, D is TRBD1 (5 bases). Trimming removed 5 bases at V and 0 bases at J, with 17 bases between. Germline V gene sequence: CDR1 MGHDK, CDR2 SYGVNS. The CDR3 loop spans 16 amino acids. This chain's CDR3 is CASSTQGTVDSYEQYF. CDR3 DNA sequence: TGTGCCAGCAGTACCCAGGGAACTGTTGACTCCTACGAGCAGTACTTC.

The chain carries TRBV7-3 and TRBJ2-7; 7 nucleotides line up with TRBD2. Germline V gene lookup returns CDR1 SGHTA and CDR2 FQGTGA. Trimming removed 5 bases from V and 0 bases from J; junction bases left unmatched: 7. The CDR3 is made up of 15 amino acids. The CDR3 spells CASSTSAGSSYEQYF. The CDR3, as DNA: TGTGCCAGCAGCACCTCAGCGGGATCCTCCTACGAGCAGTACTTC. Full variable domain (rest looked up from reference TRBV7-3 and TRBJ2-7): GAGVSQTPSNKVTEKGKYVELRCDPISGHTALYWYRQSLGQGPEFLIYFQGTGAADDSGLPNDRFFAVRPEGSVSTLKIQRTERGDSAVYLCASSTSAGSSYEQYFGPGTRLTVT.

Written as DNA, the CDR3 is TGTGCCATCAGTGAGGGGGACAGGGTACGAGTGCAGTACTTC. It yields the protein CAISEGDRVRVQYF. The rearrangement links TRBV10-3 to TRBJ2-7, with TRBD1 identical over 9 bases. V dropped 2 bases and J dropped 9; count of bases not matched to a gene: 8. Germline values: CDR1 ENHRY, CDR2 SYGVKD. The CDR3 extends over 14 amino acids.

The V and J genes are TRBV7-9 and TRBJ2-3; D uncertain. The CDR3 sequence is 13 residues long. The germline V gene has CDR1 SEHNR and CDR2 FQNEAQ (reference sequence). Between the trimmed V and J ends, which lost 3 bases and 4 bases, there was a span of 8 bases. CDR3 DNA: TGTGCCAGCAGCTTCCCGGTTGCAGATACGCAGTATTTT. It yields the protein CASSFPVADTQYF.

V and J are TRBV6-5 and TRBJ1-2, with D maybe TRBD1 (5 bases). V was pared by 1 base and J by 6 bases, with 9 bases between. Germline V CDR1 and CDR2: MNHEY, SVGAGI. The CDR3 consists of 13 residues. As DNA, the CDR3 is TGTGCCAGCAGTTACTTGGGGCGACATGGCTACACCTTC. Encoded protein: CASSYLGRHGYTF.

The rearrangement links TRBV7-9 to TRBJ2-5; TRBD2 agrees at 10 bases. V was pared by 0 bases and J by 7 bases, with 5 bases of the junction left unmatched. This CDR3 is 15 amino acids long. Germline CDR1 reads SEHNR; CDR2 reads FQNEAQ (reference sequence). The CDR3, as DNA: TGTGCCAGCAGCTTAGCGTCTAGCGGGAGATGGACCCAGTACTTC. Translated: CASSLASSGRWTQYF.

The V call is TRBV20-1, the J call TRBJ1-3; D gene unclear. The germline V and J ends were trimmed by 3 bases and 3 bases, with 3 bases remaining between them. Germline lookup yields CDR1 DFQATT and CDR2 SNEGSKA (reference sequence). This CDR3 region has 11 residues. Here the CDR3 reads CSASYGNTIYF. The CDR3 nucleotides are TGCAGTGCTAGCTATGGAAACACCATATATTTT.

V usage is TRBV5-1 and J usage is TRBJ1-2; a weak D match, TRBD1 (6 bases). CDR3 size: 15 residues. V lost 0 bases and J 6 bases, leaving 15 bases between the germline ends. Germline V gene lookup returns CDR1 SGHRS and CDR2 YFSETQ. CDR3 amino acids: CASSLGDRTLHGYTF. CDR3 DNA sequence: TGCGCCAGCAGCTTGGGAGACAGGACCCTTCATGGCTACACCTTC.

J is TRBJ2-3 and V is TRBV2; 7 nucleotides agree with TRBD1. J lost 0 bases, V lost 4 bases, and 4 bases had no gene match. CDR1 and CDR2 from the germline V gene are SNHLY and FYNNEI. The CDR3 is 15 residues long. The CDR3 sequence is CASSVGGSSTDTQYF. DNA of the CDR3: TGTGCCAGCAGTGTAGGGGGCTCGAGCACAGATACGCAGTATTTT.

This clone was counted only a few times. V is TRBV6-1 and J is TRBJ2-2, with D hard to call. V lost 3 bases and J 7 bases, leaving 6 bases between the germline ends. This CDR3 region has 12 residues. Per germline, CDR1 MNHNS and CDR2 SASEGT. CDR3 protein: CASSDISGELFF. The CDR3 nucleotides are TGTGCCAGCAGTGATATCAGCGGGGAGCTGTTTTTT.